The source of this TCR beta chain is a study of shared clonotypes between healthy human individuals. After removal of 3 bases from V and 6 bases from J, the junction contained 15 bases not matched to a gene. Germline V CDR1 and CDR2: SGHKS, YYEKEE (reference sequence). This CDR3 region has 16 residues. Method: immunoSEQ multiplex PCR; TCRdb's copy keeps in-frame clones and lacks some. The sample includes some 550,000 clones, about 96% of them seen just once. Sequences were obtained from naive CD4+ T cells sorted from blood. Subset meaning: CD45RA+ positively selected. The sequence came from a woman under 40 in good health. The chain recombines TRBV5-5 with TRBJ2-7; 7 bases line up with TRBD2. CDR3 protein: CASSWDAGGIRSEQYF. CDR3 coding DNA: TGTGCCAGCAGCTGGGACGCCGGGGGGATTAGGTCCGAGCAGTACTTC.